This entry lists 21 T cell receptor beta chains sequenced from one sample in a study of cytomegalovirus exposure and HLA in healthy donors. Assay used: immunoSEQ multiplex PCR; TCRdb lists only in-frame clones, some missing. The table lists 130,000 to 150,000 clones, roughly nine tenths of them singletons. The sample comprised PBMCs. The receptor set was obtained from a young woman in good health and CMV-seropositive.

This clone was picked up a small number of times. The chain couples TRBV10-1 to TRBJ2-7; D uncertain. The CDR3 loop spans 9 amino acids. V was cut by 7 bases and J by 4 bases, with 2 bases left in between. Germline CDR1 reads WNHNN; CDR2 reads SYGVQD (reference sequence). CDR3 residues: CASTYEQYF. As DNA, the CDR3 is TGCGCCAGCACGTACGAGCAGTACTTC.

This rearrangement joins TRBV5-8 to TRBJ2-7; D is undetermined. Germline V gene data show CDR1 as SGHTS and CDR2 as YDEGEE. The CDR3 runs 14 residues. V was pared by 0 bases and J by 4 bases, with 11 bases between. CDR3 sequence: CASSLVATAYEQYF. DNA of the CDR3: TGTGCCAGCAGCTTGGTAGCTACCGCATACGAGCAGTACTTC.

V gene TRBV4-3 combines with J gene TRBJ1-3; D remains ambiguous. CDR3 size: 16 residues. CDR1 and CDR2 from the germline V gene are LGHNA and YSLEER. Trimming left V 0 bases short and J 0 bases short, with 9 bases between. For the CDR3, the DNA is TGCGCCAGCAGCCAAGAGTGGACTTACTCTGGAAACACCATATATTTT. Translated: CASSQEWTYSGNTIYF.

This CDR3 reads CASSLGVSGTREQYF. The CDR3 bases are TGCGCCAGCAGCTTGGGTGTTAGCGGGACTCGCGAGCAGTACTTC. This chain connects TRBV5-1 to TRBJ2-7, with 8 bases fitting TRBD2. The CDR3 contains 15 residues. Germline V CDR1 and CDR2: SGHRS, YFSETQ. The junction had 8 bases not matched to a gene; V was cut back by 0 bases and J by 6 bases.

The chain recombines TRBV19 with TRBJ2-7, with 7 nucleotides matching TRBD2. The CDR3 is 13 amino acids. V trimming: 9 bases; J trimming: 1 base; junction bases outside the gene matches: 6. In germline, CDR1 is LNHDA, CDR2 SQIVND (reference sequence). The CDR3 sequence: CASGREFSYEQYF. CDR3 nucleotides: TGTGCCAGCGGGCGGGAGTTTTCCTACGAGCAGTACTTC. The entire variable domain, with the rest obtained from reference TRBV19 and TRBJ2-7, is as follows: DGGITQSPKYLFRKEGQNVTLSCEQNLNHDAMYWYRQDPGQGLRLIYYSQIVNDFQKGDIAEGYSVSREKKESFPLTVTSAQKNPTAFYLCASGREFSYEQYFGPGTRLTVT.

The CDR3 reads CASSKTDRGWTDTQYF. CDR3 nucleotides: TGTGCCAGCAGCAAGACGGACAGGGGTTGGACAGATACGCAGTATTTT. The chain employs TRBV7-9 and TRBJ2-3; TRBD1 aligns across 9 bases. Germline V gene data show CDR1 as SEHNR and CDR2 as FQNEAQ (reference sequence). The CDR3 consists of 16 residues. The V gene end was trimmed by 5 bases and the J gene end by 3 bases; junction bases not matched to a gene: 9.

The V gene is TRBV19, the J gene TRBJ2-5, with 7 positions matching TRBD1. This CDR3 contains 13 residues. Trimming removed 7 bases from V and 5 bases from J; junction bases left unmatched: 7. CDR1 is LNHDA, CDR2 SQIVND, per germline (reference sequence). The CDR3 DNA reads as TGTGCCAGTAAAAGACAGGGTGGGGAGACCCAGTACTTC. This gives the protein CASKRQGGETQYF.

This chain links TRBV6-1 with TRBJ2-7; a weak D match, TRBD2 (5 bases). Between the trimmed V and J ends, which lost 8 bases and 0 bases, there was a span of 11 bases. CDR1 is MNHNS and CDR2 is SASEGT in the germline V gene. This CDR3 comprises 13 residues. This CDR3 reads CASWETPSYEQYF. The CDR3 DNA sequence: TGTGCCAGCTGGGAGACACCCTCCTACGAGCAGTACTTC.

The chain joins TRBV7-2 to TRBJ2-1; D is ambiguous. This CDR3 contains 12 residues. V shed 2 bases and J shed 9 bases, with 8 bases lying between them. CDR1 is SGHTA and CDR2 is FQGNSA in the germline V gene. Written as DNA, the CDR3 is TGTGCCAGCAGCTTACTAGGCGGTGAGCAGTTCTTC. Translated, it gives CASSLLGGEQFF.

The table lists this clone with a count of one. With a much larger clone just one base away, this may be a read error. The chain joins TRBV6-5 to TRBJ2-7; 7 bases align to TRBD1. Germline CDR1 is MNHEY and CDR2 is SVGAGI. Trimming cost V 4 bases and J 0 bases; bases outside gene matches: 3. The CDR3 totals 14 residues. CDR3 loop: CASSLTGSSYEQYF. The DNA for the CDR3 is TGTGCCAGCAGTTTGACAGGGAGCTCCTACGAGCAGTACTTC.

This chain links TRBV2 with TRBJ2-7; 9 bases match TRBD2. Looked up from germline, CDR1 is SNHLY and CDR2 is FYNNEI. V lost 8 bases and J lost 5; bases outside the gene matches: 13. This CDR3 region has 15 residues. CDR3: CASGKIAGVANEQYF. DNA of the CDR3: TGTGCCAGCGGAAAAATAGCGGGAGTTGCAAACGAGCAGTACTTC.

The chain recombines TRBV19 with TRBJ2-1; 14 bases line up with TRBD2. Germline V lookup: CDR1 LNHDA, CDR2 SQIVND (reference sequence). V gave up 4 bases and J gave up 8 bases; unmatched junction bases: 4. The CDR3 contains 15 residues. The CDR3 spells CASSTGLAGGDEQFF. DNA of the CDR3: TGTGCCAGTAGTACAGGACTAGCGGGAGGTGATGAGCAGTTCTTC.

The V gene is TRBV15, the J gene TRBJ2-1; 11 positions agree with TRBD2. The germline V gene encodes CDR1 LNHNV and CDR2 YYDKDF (reference sequence). The CDR3 length is 15 residues. After removal of 5 bases from V and 4 bases from J, the junction contained 4 bases not matched to a gene. The CDR3 spells CATSALAGGYNEQFF. CDR3 sequence (DNA): TGTGCCACCAGCGCTCTAGCGGGAGGTTACAATGAGCAGTTCTTC.

The chain uses TRBV7-2 and TRBJ2-7; TRBD1 matches 7 bases. In germline, CDR1 is SGHTA, CDR2 FQGNSA. This CDR3 region has 14 residues. The J segment lost 4 bases and the V segment lost 5 bases, leaving 8 bases of the junction unmatched. CDR3 sequence: CASSQGGFVYEQYF. The CDR3 nucleotides are TGTGCCAGCAGCCAAGGGGGCTTCGTTTACGAGCAGTACTTC.

This sequence joins TRBV5-1 and TRBJ2-4, with D tentatively TRBD2 (5 bases). With 4 bases removed from V and 2 bases from J, the gap between germline ends came to 13 bases. This CDR3 comprises 15 residues. Germline loops: CDR1 SGHRS, CDR2 YFSETQ. CDR3 sequence (DNA): TGCGCCAGCAGCCCGGACTCGGGGTCCAAAAACATTCAGTACTTC. As protein: CASSPDSGSKNIQYF.

The chain combines TRBV11-3 with TRBJ2-2, with 7 positions matching TRBD2. Trimming removed 3 bases from V and 7 bases from J; junction bases left unmatched: 5. The germline V gene has CDR1 SGHNT and CDR2 YENEEA. CDR3 length equals 14 residues. CDR3: CASSFAGDFGELFF. The CDR3 region has the DNA TGTGCCAGCAGCTTCGCGGGAGACTTCGGGGAGCTGTTTTTT.

V and J are TRBV6-5 and TRBJ2-1, with 10 bases identical to TRBD2. The CDR3 totals 16 residues. Germline CDR1 reads MNHEY; CDR2 reads SVGAGI. V shed 0 bases, J shed 6 bases, and the junction held 5 bases outside the gene matches. This chain's CDR3 is CASSYSSLAGVNEQFF. CDR3 sequence (DNA): TGTGCCAGCAGTTACTCGAGCCTAGCGGGAGTCAATGAGCAGTTCTTC.

CDR3 nucleotide sequence: TGTGCCAGCAGCAAAACGCGGGGGACAGGGACTAACTCCTACGAGCAGTACTTC. Protein: CASSKTRGTGTNSYEQYF. The gene calls are TRBV21-1 and TRBJ2-7; no check of the table's D call, TRBD1, against the DNA was made. TRBV21-1 is recorded as a pseudogene. The CDR3 consists of 18 residues.

The chain couples TRBV5-1 to TRBJ2-3; D remains ambiguous. Trimming stripped 4 bases from V and 2 bases from J, with 17 bases between. The germline CDR1 and CDR2 sequences are SGHRS and YFSETQ. This CDR3 has 16 residues. The CDR3 bases are TGCGCCAGCAGCCCGAAAACAGTGCCGGTCACAGATACGCAGTATTTT. Translation gives CASSPKTVPVTDTQYF.

The chain recombines TRBV6-6 with TRBJ1-2, with D uncertain. The V end lost 5 bases, the J end lost 3 bases, and 13 bases lay between the germline ends. The CDR3 contains 14 residues. The germline V gene encodes CDR1 MNHNY and CDR2 SVGAGI (reference sequence). CDR3 DNA: TGTGCCAGCAGTCCGCGGGGAGGAGACTATGGCTACACCTTC. Protein sequence: CASSPRGGDYGYTF.

The rearrangement links TRBV19 to TRBJ2-1, with 7 positions matching TRBD2. CDR1 is LNHDA, CDR2 SQIVND, per germline (reference sequence). The CDR3 has 14 amino acids. The trim removed 7 bases at V and 3 bases at J, leaving 6 bases unmatched. The CDR3 coding sequence is TGTGCCAGTAAGCGGGACCCGATCTACAATGAGCAGTTCTTC. The encoded protein is CASKRDPIYNEQFF.